Listed below are T cell receptor beta chains from one sample, sequenced in a study of Ad26.COV2.S vaccination and SARS-CoV-2 variants. Sequenced by immunoSEQ multiplex PCR; TCRdb stores in-frame clones only, minus some. The sample contains about 400,000 clones, about four fifths of which appear only once. Material: peripheral blood, obtained in a trial of Ad26.COV2.S vaccine versus placebo. The receptors come from a person between 18 and 65 years old who received the Ad26.COV2.S COVID-19 vaccine or a placebo. Both conserved end residues are trimmed from each CDR3. Not every row has a clone size; where given, it reads once, few, many or a size class.

>TRBV5-1|TRBJ2-2|.
ASSLIPDTGELF
>TRBV5-5|TRBJ2-3|.
ASSQGTNWGDTQY
>TRBV28|TRBJ1-4|once
ASSLLRGGAEKLF
>TRBV12-3/TRBV12-4|TRBJ2-5|.
ASSFLHQETQY
>TRBV30|TRBJ2-1|.
ALQTGDRTGEQF
>TRBV5-6|TRBJ1-2|.
ASSWDRGDGYT
>TRBV6-6|TRBJ1-1|.
ASSPSGTGAPAGEAF
>TRBV7-6|TRBJ2-2|.
ASTISGLAGTGELF
>TRBV20-1|TRBJ1-6|.
SASSGGNSPLH
>TRBV2|TRBJ2-7|many
ASSQQGARYEQY
>TRBV27|TRBJ2-2|.
ASRWDSSGGFGELF
>TRBV4-2|TRBJ1-2|.
ASSQVSNYGYT
>TRBV4-3|TRBJ1-1|.
ASSQTSWGRGNTEAF
>TRBV7-3|TRBJ1-2|.
ASSPGTGGANGYT
>TRBV2|TRBJ2-2|once
ASTRQGTNTGELF
>TRBV5-4|TRBJ2-7|once
ASSPAPSSYEQY
>TRBV19|TRBJ1-1|.
ASSIMGENTEAF
>TRBV10-3|TRBJ1-5|.
AISEADRGNQPQH
>TRBV12-3/TRBV12-4|TRBJ2-5|once
ASSLRGQETQY
>TRBV5-1|TRBJ2-2|.
ASSAGGAETGELF
>TRBV29-1|TRBJ2-5|.
SAHRRGWGQTQY
>TRBV5-5|TRBJ1-3|.
ASSLEQGASGNTIY
>TRBV12-3/TRBV12-4|TRBJ2-3|.
ASSRGTDTQY
>TRBV4-1|TRBJ1-5|few
ASSQDTGRDQPQH
>TRBV5-1|TRBJ1-2|.
ASSFTGRDGYT
>TRBV6-5|TRBJ1-5|.
ASRETGEVNQPQH
>TRBV11-2|TRBJ2-1|.
ASSLQSGGLGF
>TRBV7-6|TRBJ2-7|.
ASSPGPGGEQY